This TCR beta chain was obtained from a study of T cell repertoires in cytomegalovirus infection (dated by TCRdb to between 2018 and 2021). For context, the study as a whole: Alongside well-studied HLA-B-restricted epitopes, the peptide stimulations were aimed at recently identified HLA-C-restricted CMV epitopes, whose presentation resists viral immunomodulation. Donor HLA type was relevant to the analysis, because carriage of CMV infection together with the matching HLA type was indicated by public TCR beta signatures. On the study overall, not on this receptor specifically: The ex vivo response was dominated by HLA-C-restricted CMV-specific TCR beta clonotypes, which also provided the single most frequent clonotype in two of eight donors. In both this cohort and an independent roughly 360-donor cohort, the cumulative frequency of public TCR beta family members distinguished carriers of CMV infection plus the relevant HLA type.

CDR1 and CDR2, per the germline V gene (reference sequence), are DFQATT and SNEGSKA. From cysteine to phenylalanine, the CDR3 is 13 amino acids long. The CDR3 DNA has 39 bases and is translated from base 1. Trimming removed 4 bases from V and 5 bases from J, leaving 14 bases between the germline ends. Instrument on record: Illumina HiSeq 1500. TCRdb reanalyzed the raw reads on its own, using fastp at Q25 for trimming and MiXCR for clone calling, and kept in-frame beta chains. Each CDR3 protein appears once, grouped with its most common genes and DNA. For this sample there are fewer than 950,000 distinct CDR3 sequences; 32% appear just once. In total, the top ten clones hold approximately 13% of the sample. The treatment or condition label, as the study defines it: in vitro stimulation with specific CMV peptide epitopes to enrich CMV-specific T cells. The table lists this clonotype with a few counts. Its antigen is currently not known. Within one base of it there is no much larger clone, and no base qualities were kept.

The material sequenced was cultured CD8+ T cells from PBMCs, taken from culture after CMV antigen stimulation. The sequence was collected from a human donor in good health (CMV status not recorded). Some clones in this sample may be carry-over from other donors' samples. The V and J segments used are TRBV20-1 and TRBJ1-1, with the D gene not confidently named. Here is the DNA: TGCAGTGCTACCGACGGGGAATGGACTGAAGCTTTCTTT. It is translated as CSATDGEWTEAFF.